Listed below are T cell receptor beta chains from one sample, sequenced in a study of cytotoxic CD8 clonotypes in ibrutinib-treated CLL. Measured with immunoSEQ multiplex PCR; TCRdb has only the in-frame clones, and not every one. The data contain more than 300,000 clones, 80% of them seen just once; the ten biggest clones take up over 5.5%. Here the sequenced sample was PBMCs, taken before ibrutinib treatment. The source is a human donor with chronic lymphocytic leukemia. Each CDR3 is given without its conserved first and last residue. Fields, in order: V gene, CDR3 length, J gene, CDR3 protein.

TRBV18	11	TRBJ2-3	ASSPLAADTQY
TRBV7-8	14	TRBJ1-2	ASSLGPPSGGYGYT
TRBV5-4	14	TRBJ2-7	ASSTNLAGGAYEQY
TRBV7-6	15	TRBJ2-4	ASSLGTNPLAKNIQY
TRBV28	13	TRBJ2-2	ASSPGGVSPGELF
TRBV9	12	TRBJ2-7	ASSVDRTSYEQY
TRBV7-9	10	TRBJ1-1	ASSFTGGYAF
TRBV7-9	11	TRBJ2-1	ASSNRTYNEQF
TRBV10-3	13	TRBJ1-2	AISHTSPTGEGYT
TRBV7-9	13	TRBJ2-2	TSSGGRALLAELF
TRBV4-3	13	TRBJ1-2	ASSQDLGSFYGYT
TRBV27	13	TRBJ2-1	ASSEGTSGYNEQF
TRBV21-1	13	TRBJ2-7	ASSKRQFGSYEQY
TRBV5-1	12	TRBJ1-3	ASSVDISGNTIY
TRBV7-8	14	TRBJ2-1	ASQDRGLGELGEQF
TRBV11-2	15	TRBJ2-4	ASSLQTSGVAKNIQY
TRBV5-4	14	TRBJ2-1	ASSSRTSGLYNEQF
TRBV10-3	12	TRBJ1-1	AISVQGDDTEAF
TRBV7-7	12	TRBJ2-3	ASSRNSLADTQY
TRBV29-1	12	TRBJ2-1	SVDLQVTYNEQF
TRBV30	14	TRBJ2-7	AWRWGLAGGPYEQY
TRBV19	13	TRBJ1-1	ASSILDRYDTEAF
TRBV30	11	TRBJ2-3	ALAASGVDTQY
TRBV28	10	TRBJ1-4	ASKNKNEKLF
TRBV5-1	14	TRBJ2-5	ASSSQTGQKQETQY
TRBV5-6	11	TRBJ1-2	ASSMTGFYGYT
TRBV29-1	9	TRBJ2-7	SVGDSYEQY
TRBV5-1	13	TRBJ2-1	ASSPGSGIYNEQF
TRBV19	15	TRBJ2-7	ASSIFYPGTGAYEQY
TRBV6-5	13	TRBJ2-5	ASSYLGGSVVPEY
TRBV10-2	15	TRBJ2-2	ASRGRLAGVGTGELF
TRBV27	15	TRBJ2-5	ASSLFPGLAGVETQY
TRBV28	14	TRBJ1-1	ASSQQTSGPLVEAF
TRBV30	13	TRBJ2-1	AWSVGGGGYNEQF
TRBV15	13	TRBJ2-1	ATSRLAGGNNEQF
TRBV15	11	TRBJ2-1	ATSRWRLNEQF
TRBV27	11	TRBJ1-1	ASSLGTGTEAF
TRBV11-2	11	TRBJ2-5	ASSQAGVGGQY
TRBV5-1	12	TRBJ2-1	ASSTGQFLDEQF
TRBV6-1	12	TRBJ2-6	ASSYSSGANVLT
TRBV6-6	10	TRBJ1-3	ASSYGGNTIY
TRBV7-9	10	TRBJ2-7	ASSLFGYEQY
TRBV20-1	9	TRBJ1-1	SAPGYPEAF
TRBV7-7	12	TRBJ2-5	ASSPVAVQETQY